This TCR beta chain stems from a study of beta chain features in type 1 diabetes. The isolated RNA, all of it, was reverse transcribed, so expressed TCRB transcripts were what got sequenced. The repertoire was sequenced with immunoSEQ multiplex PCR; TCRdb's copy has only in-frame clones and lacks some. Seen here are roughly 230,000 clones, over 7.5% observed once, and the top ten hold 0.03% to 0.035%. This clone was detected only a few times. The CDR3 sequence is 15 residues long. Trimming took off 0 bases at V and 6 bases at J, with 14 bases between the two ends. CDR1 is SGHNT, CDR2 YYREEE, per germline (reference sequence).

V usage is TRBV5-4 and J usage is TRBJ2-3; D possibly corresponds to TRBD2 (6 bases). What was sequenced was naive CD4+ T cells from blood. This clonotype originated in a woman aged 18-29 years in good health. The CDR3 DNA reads TGTGCCAGCAGCTTGGAGGGACTGACTTCCGATACGCAGTATTTT. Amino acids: CASSLEGLTSDTQYF.